This paragraph reports one TCR beta chain. The antigen is undetermined. CDR1 is SGHTA and CDR2 is FQGTGA in the germline V gene. V lost 5 bases and J 4 bases, leaving 14 bases between the germline ends. The length of the CDR3 is 14 residues. This entry comes from a study of cytomegalovirus exposure and HLA in healthy donors. Study-level findings and limits: A previous analysis found most TCR beta V segments productive roughly 87% or roughly 30% of the time. Later analysis reportedly placed an Asian-associated ancestry cluster below the roughly 680-donor mean in N-insertions.

The PCR ran on 60 Vbeta and 13 Jbeta primers. Some clones are missing from TCRdb's copy, which holds only in-frame ones; the method was immunoSEQ multiplex PCR. This sample has 170,000 or so clones; about 80% occur once, and the top ten carry 1%. V and J are TRBV7-3 and TRBJ1-1; no reliable D call. Sequencing was done on a sample of PBMCs. The sequence came from a woman aged 45 to 65 in good health and CMV-seropositive. The CDR3 is CASSPPGRGTEAFF. For the CDR3, the DNA is TGTGCCAGCAGCCCTCCCGGACGGGGCACTGAAGCTTTCTTT.